The 31 T cell receptor beta chains below come from one sample, sequenced in a study of OX40 agonist ivuxolimab in advanced cancers. Data came from immunoSEQ multiplex PCR; TCRdb stores just in-frame clones and leaves some out. The repertoire includes roughly 17,000 clones, 75% to 85% of them detected once, and approximately 15% sits in the top ten. Sequencing was performed on CD4+ or CD8+ T cells sorted from blood, taken in a trial of the OX40 agonist ivuxolimab. Receptor source: an adult with an advanced solid tumor such as melanoma, head and neck, liver or kidney cancer.

This sequence joins TRBV6-4 and TRBJ2-3; the D is unclear. CDR3 length equals 13 residues. Germline values: CDR1 MRHNA, CDR2 SNTAGT. Trimming stripped 4 bases from V and 2 bases from J, with 7 bases between. CDR3 region: CASSGYPTDTQYF. The CDR3 DNA sequence: TGTGCCAGCAGTGGCTACCCCACAGATACGCAGTATTTT.

The count of this clone is one. This chain joins TRBV6-6 and TRBJ1-1; 7 nucleotides line up with TRBD1. The CDR3 totals 16 residues. The J segment lost 2 bases and the V segment lost 7 bases, leaving 13 bases of the junction unmatched. Germline values: CDR1 MNHNY, CDR2 SVGAGI (reference sequence). The CDR3 DNA sequence: TGTGCCAGCACCGGGGACAGCGGAGTCATTAACACTGAAGCTTTCTTT. This gives the protein CASTGDSGVINTEAFF.

V gene TRBV7-3 combines with J gene TRBJ2-2; tentative D call: TRBD1 (5 bases). The CDR3 contains 18 residues. Germline assignment: CDR1 SGHTA and CDR2 FQGTGA. V was shortened by 2 bases and J by 6 bases, with 22 bases between the two germline ends. CDR3 coding DNA: TGTGCCAGCAGCTTATCTGGTTTGGGGCAGGGCCTTCCCGGGGAGCTGTTTTTT. Its protein is CASSLSGLGQGLPGELFF. Combining the CDR3 with reference TRBV7-3 and TRBJ2-2 gives the whole variable domain GAGVSQTPSNKVTEKGKYVELRCDPISGHTALYWYRQSLGQGPEFLIYFQGTGAADDSGLPNDRFFAVRPEGSVSTLKIQRTERGDSAVYLCASSLSGLGQGLPGELFFGEGSRLTVL.

Comment on this clone: The junction and the germline gene differ at one end; a read error may be behind it. This rearrangement joins TRBV7-2 to TRBJ1-5; 9 bases agree with TRBD1. Germline CDR1 and CDR2: SGHTA and FQGNSA. This CDR3 has 13 residues. CDR3 in amino acids: CASSLGLGTGLYF. Written as DNA, the CDR3 is TGTGCCAGCAGCTTAGGGCTTGGGACAGGGCTGTATTTT.

There are a few counts of this clone. The chain recombines TRBV6-1 with TRBJ1-2; no firm D call. CDR1 and CDR2 from the germline V gene are MNHNS and SASEGT. The ends were cut back, 3 bases at V and 10 bases at J, with 15 bases in the middle. This CDR3 comprises 13 residues. For the CDR3, the DNA is TGTGCCAGCAGTGAGCACAGATTGGACGCCTACACCTTC. This gives the protein CASSEHRLDAYTF.

The chain couples TRBV7-9 to TRBJ1-1; no clear D. V lost 3 bases, J lost 1 base, and 9 bases lay in between. Per the germline V gene, CDR1 is SEHNR and CDR2 is FQNEAQ (reference sequence). The length of the CDR3 is 14 residues. The CDR3 region is CASSLVKTNTEAFF. CDR3 DNA: TGTGCCAGCAGCTTGGTGAAGACGAACACTGAAGCTTTCTTT.

This chain connects TRBV4-3 to TRBJ2-3; TRBD1 is a possible D gene (5 bases). This CDR3 comprises 15 residues. Trimming took off 4 bases at V and 1 base at J, with 12 bases between the two ends. The V gene's germline CDR1 is LGHNA and CDR2 YSLEER. DNA of the CDR3: TGCGCCAGCAGCCGACAGCTCCTATGCACAGATACGCAGTATTTT. Encoded protein: CASSRQLLCTDTQYF.

The chain has TRBV15 and TRBJ2-7; possible D gene TRBD2, 5 bases. Trimming pared 0 bases from V and 7 bases from J, leaving 19 bases between. Germline V gene lookup returns CDR1 LNHNV and CDR2 YYDKDF (reference sequence). This CDR3 contains 16 residues. CDR3 region: CATSREGGYSLGEQYF. CDR3 DNA sequence: TGTGCCACCAGCAGAGAAGGCGGGTACAGCCTAGGAGAGCAGTACTTC.

The V call is TRBV29-1, the J call TRBJ1-4, with D perhaps matching TRBD1 (5 bases). The ends were cut back, 7 bases at V and 10 bases at J, with 13 bases in the middle. This CDR3 spans 11 amino acids. The germline V gene has CDR1 SQVTM and CDR2 ANQGSEA. The DNA of the CDR3 is TGCAGCGGAGGGGTATCTGGAAAACTGTTTTTT. It encodes CSGGVSGKLFF.

The rearrangement links TRBV10-2 to TRBJ1-1; the match to TRBD1 covers 9 bases. The CDR3 is 13 residues long. V shed 6 bases, J shed 5 bases, and the junction held 4 bases outside the gene matches. Germline lookup yields CDR1 WSHSY and CDR2 SAAADI. DNA for the CDR3: TGCGCCAGCAGGGACAGGGGTGGAACTGAAGCTTTCTTT. Protein: CASRDRGGTEAFF.

The chain has TRBV9 and TRBJ2-7, with 9 bases that match TRBD2. The CDR3 has 15 amino acids. V lost 0 bases and J lost 4; bases outside the gene matches: 5. Germline V gene data show CDR1 as SGDLS and CDR2 as YYNGEE. The CDR3 sequence is CASSVGASGIYEQYF. In DNA, the CDR3 is TGTGCCAGCAGCGTAGGGGCTAGCGGGATTTACGAGCAGTACTTC.

This chain connects TRBV10-3 to TRBJ2-7, with unresolved D. The germline CDR1 and CDR2 sequences are ENHRY and SYGVKD. The CDR3 extends over 14 amino acids. V lost 2 bases and J 0 bases, leaving 8 bases between the germline ends. CDR3 protein: CAISEGVGSYEQYF. In DNA form, the CDR3 reads TGTGCCATCAGTGAGGGGGTTGGCTCCTACGAGCAGTACTTC.

Points on this clone: The junction departs from the called germline gene at one end, perhaps through a read error. V and J are TRBV7-9 and TRBJ2-7; 8 nucleotides match TRBD2. The CDR3 sequence is 12 residues long. Looked up from germline, CDR1 is SEHNR and CDR2 is FQNEAQ (reference sequence). In DNA, the CDR3 is TGTGCCAGCAGCTTAGGGACTGGAGCGGGAGACTTC. Protein: CASSLGTGAGDF.

The chain is built from TRBV11-2 and TRBJ1-6; possibly TRBD1 for D (6 bases). Trimming took 2 bases from V and 14 from J, leaving 22 bases between them. Germline V gene lookup returns CDR1 SGHAT and CDR2 FQNNGV. The CDR3 length is 16 residues. The CDR3 loop is CASSLTLQGSGNTLHF. CDR3 DNA: TGTGCCAGCAGCTTAACTTTACAGGGATCTGGTAACACCCTCCACTTT.

This sequence joins TRBV10-3 and TRBJ1-1, with 10 positions matching TRBD1. The CDR3 length is 14 residues. V lost 8 bases and J lost 4; bases outside the gene matches: 7. Germline V gene data show CDR1 as ENHRY and CDR2 as SYGVKD. CDR3 nucleotide sequence: TGTGCCATCCGTAGGACAGGGGGGATCACTGAAGCTTTCTTT. This gives the protein CAIRRTGGITEAFF.

The genes are TRBV9 and TRBJ1-2; D remains unclear. This CDR3 has 13 residues. Germline loops: CDR1 SGDLS, CDR2 YYNGEE. The V gene lost 4 bases and the J gene lost 2 bases, with 9 bases spanning the gap. DNA for the CDR3: TGTGCCAGCAGCCCGGACGGGAACTATGGCTACACCTTC. It yields the protein CASSPDGNYGYTF.

CDR3 sequence reads: CASSLFLAGAETQYF. CDR3 nucleotides: TGCGCCAGCAGCTTGTTTCTAGCGGGGGCAGAGACCCAGTACTTC. This chain links TRBV5-1 with TRBJ2-5, with 10 bases lining up with TRBD2. CDR1 and CDR2 (germline): SGHRS, YFSETQ. The V gene end was trimmed by 1 base and the J gene end by 4 bases; junction bases not matched to a gene: 4. The CDR3 runs to 15 residues.

The chain uses TRBV28 and TRBJ1-4, with D possibly being TRBD1 (6 bases). This CDR3 region has 15 residues. Germline CDR1 and CDR2: MDHEN and SYDVKM. V was clipped by 5 bases and J by 1 base, with 11 bases between them. CDR3 sequence reads: CASSLGGLTNEKLFF. The CDR3 DNA reads TGTGCCAGCAGTCTCGGGGGCTTAACTAATGAAAAACTGTTTTTT.

CDR3 amino acids: CASSFSGQGYEQYF. The DNA of the CDR3 is TGTGCCAGCAGCTTCTCGGGCCAGGGCTACGAGCAGTACTTC. The V gene is TRBV7-2, the J gene TRBJ2-7, with a tentative D call TRBD1 (5 bases). The CDR3 runs 14 residues. Germline-derived CDR1 and CDR2 are SGHTA and FQGNSA. V lost 3 bases and J lost 3, with 12 bases in between. Drawing the rest from reference TRBV7-2 and TRBJ2-7, the complete variable domain is GAGVSQSPSNKVTEKGKDVELRCDPISGHTALYWYRQSLGQGLEFLIYFQGNSAPDKSGLPSDRFSAERTGGSVSTLTIQRTQQEDSAVYLCASSFSGQGYEQYFGPGTRLTVT.

Concerning this clone itself: A read error may produce the germline difference seen at one junction end. V gene TRBV7-2 combines with J gene TRBJ1-6; no reliable D call. The germline CDR1 and CDR2 sequences are SGHTA and FQGNSA. This CDR3 is 14 amino acids long. The CDR3 sequence: CVSRERSYNSPLHF. The CDR3 nucleotides are TGTGTCAGCCGCGAGAGGTCCTATAATTCACCCCTCCACTTT.

The chain recombines TRBV11-3 with TRBJ2-3, with D unresolved. V was clipped by 1 base and J by 1 base, with 21 bases between them. The germline V gene has CDR1 SGHNT and CDR2 YENEEA. This CDR3 has 19 residues. CDR3 sequence: CASSLGSPWWESGTDTQYF. CDR3 nucleotide sequence: TGTGCCAGCAGCTTAGGGTCTCCTTGGTGGGAATCGGGCACAGATACGCAGTATTTT.

V gene TRBV7-9 combines with J gene TRBJ2-7, with a tentative D call TRBD2 (5 bases). Trimming took off 4 bases at V and 3 bases at J, with 7 bases between the two ends. Germline-derived CDR1 and CDR2 are SEHNR and FQNEAQ (reference sequence). This CDR3 comprises 12 residues. DNA of the CDR3: TGTGCCAGCAGCTCGGCGGGCTACGAGCAGTACTTC. As protein: CASSSAGYEQYF. The whole variable domain, remainder taken from reference TRBV7-9 and TRBJ2-7, is DTGVSQNPRHKITKRGQNVTFRCDPISEHNRLYWYRQTLGQGPEFLTYFQNEAQLEKSRLLSDRFSAERPKGSFSTLEIQRTEQGDSAMYLCASSSAGYEQYFGPGTRLTVT.

This clone was seen a handful of times. The chain combines TRBV10-3 with TRBJ1-2; the D is unclear. Germline CDR1 reads ENHRY; CDR2 reads SYGVKD. V shed 3 bases and J shed 6 bases, with 14 bases lying between them. This CDR3 region has 14 residues. DNA for the CDR3: TGTGCCATCAGTGAATCGTCGGGGTCCAATGGCTACACCTTC. Translating it yields CAISESSGSNGYTF.

CDR3: CATSSLTGGSQETQYF. The CDR3 DNA is TGTGCCACCAGCAGCCTGACAGGGGGTAGTCAAGAGACCCAGTACTTC. This chain links TRBV15 with TRBJ2-5, with 9 bases identical to TRBD1. Trimming took 3 bases from V and 2 from J; bases not matched to a gene: 7. This CDR3 comprises 16 residues. Germline V gene data show CDR1 as LNHNV and CDR2 as YYDKDF (reference sequence).

There are a few counts of this clone. This CDR3 is CASSFKIMDTEAFF. CDR3 coding DNA: TGCGCCAGCAGCTTTAAGATAATGGACACTGAAGCTTTCTTT. The chain uses TRBV5-1 and TRBJ1-1; unclear D gene. Germline-derived CDR1 and CDR2 are SGHRS and YFSETQ. The CDR3 has 14 residues. The V gene lost 2 bases and the J gene lost 3 bases, with 11 bases spanning the gap.

The chain recombines TRBV4-2 with TRBJ2-3; no clear D gene. V lost 3 bases and J 3 bases, leaving 7 bases between the germline ends. This CDR3 spans 13 amino acids. Per germline, CDR1 LGHNA and CDR2 YNFKEQ. CDR3 in amino acids: CASSQERTDTQYF. The CDR3 DNA reads TGTGCCAGCAGCCAGGAGAGAACAGATACGCAGTATTTT.

The gene calls are TRBV29-1 and TRBJ1-5; 7 bases match TRBD1. The CDR3 consists of 16 residues. CDR1 is SQVTM, CDR2 ANQGSEA, per germline. The trim removed 7 bases at V and 6 bases at J, leaving 18 bases unmatched. The CDR3: CSATPDREIISQPQHF. The DNA of the CDR3 is TGCAGCGCAACCCCAGACAGGGAGATTATATCTCAGCCCCAGCATTTT.

The chain joins TRBV29-1 to TRBJ1-1; TRBD1 matches 8 bases. J lost 1 base, V lost 7 bases, and 5 bases had no gene match. From germline, CDR1 is SQVTM and CDR2 ANQGSEA. This CDR3 comprises 13 residues. CDR3 bases: TGCAGCGAGCGGGACAGGAAGAACACTGAAGCTTTCTTT. Translating it yields CSERDRKNTEAFF.

V gene TRBV19 combines with J gene TRBJ2-6, with D perhaps given as TRBD1 or TRBD2 (5 bases each). CDR3 size: 15 residues. Per the germline V gene, CDR1 is LNHDA and CDR2 is SQIVND (reference sequence). Trimming took 3 bases from V and 4 from J, leaving 10 bases between them. CDR3 bases: TGTGCCAGTAGTATCTTGGGGGTAGGGGCCAACGTCCTGACTTTC. The encoded protein is CASSILGVGANVLTF.

The chain has TRBV7-2 and TRBJ2-7; a weak D match, TRBD2 (5 bases). This CDR3 has 15 amino acids. In germline, CDR1 is SGHTA, CDR2 FQGNSA. Deletions cut 2 bases from V and 7 bases from J, with 18 bases between. CDR3: CASSLSPGRIGEQYF. The CDR3, as DNA: TGTGCCAGCAGCTTATCACCGGGAAGAATTGGGGAGCAGTACTTC. The whole variable domain, remainder taken from reference TRBV7-2 and TRBJ2-7, is GAGVSQSPSNKVTEKGKDVELRCDPISGHTALYWYRQSLGQGLEFLIYFQGNSAPDKSGLPSDRFSAERTGGSVSTLTIQRTQQEDSAVYLCASSLSPGRIGEQYFGPGTRLTVT.

The chain uses TRBV7-2 and TRBJ2-1, with D unresolved. The V and J ends lost 1 base and 12 bases respectively, with 7 bases between them. Per the germline V gene, CDR1 is SGHTA and CDR2 is FQGNSA. This CDR3 is 11 amino acids long. The CDR3 spells CASSLGAAQFF. CDR3 nucleotide sequence: TGTGCCAGCAGCTTAGGGGCGGCGCAGTTCTTC.